Below, one TCR beta chain is given with its context. Method: immunoSEQ multiplex PCR; TCRdb's copy keeps in-frame clones and lacks some. The sample holds 950,000 to 1,100,000 clones, approximately 68% seen once. This specimen comes from a study of shared clonotypes between healthy human individuals. Across the study: Three plates were used per donor for CD4 naive, three for CD4 memory, two for CD8 naive and one for CD8 memory.

The specimen was memory CD4+ T cells sorted from blood. The subset: CD45RA-negative fraction. The sequence was obtained from a man between 18 and 29 years old in good health.

CDR3 region: CASSVTGKQYF. As DNA, the CDR3 is TGTGCCAGCAGCGTTACAGGGAAGCAGTACTTC. The V and J genes are TRBV2 and TRBJ2-7; D is perhaps TRBD1 (6 bases). Per germline, CDR1 SNHLY and CDR2 FYNNEI. The CDR3 sequence is 11 residues long. Trimming left V 6 bases short and J 8 bases short, with 11 bases between.